Below, one TCR beta chain is given with its context. The antigen remains unidentified. This CDR3 is also generated by other DNA sequences in the sample. As defined, naive CD8 cells were CD45RO-negative and positively selected for CCR7, with terminally differentiated effector memory CD45RA+ cells excluded. Germline V lookup: CDR1 SGDLS, CDR2 YYNGEE. V lost 3 bases, J lost 7 bases, and 10 bases lay in between. The CDR3 runs 12 residues. This sample is drawn from a study of shared clonotypes between healthy human individuals. Study-wide results and limits: Donor clonotype sharing was expected to depend on sequencing depth. Although depth was large, rarefaction showed that sequencing of the sorted subsets was incomplete.

Sequencing was performed with immunoSEQ multiplex PCR; in TCRdb, only in-frame clones are kept and a portion is missing. The sample includes around 1,900,000 clones, 80% to 95% of them seen just once. The chain couples TRBV9 to TRBJ1-1, with D possibly matching TRBD1 (5 bases). Source material: naive CD8+ T cells from PBMCs. The origin of this receptor is a man between 18 and 35 years old in good health. Some clones in this sample may be carry-over from other donors' samples. The CDR3 DNA reads as TGTGCCAGCAGCGCCACAGGCCGTGAAGCTTTCTTT. Its translation is CASSATGREAFF.